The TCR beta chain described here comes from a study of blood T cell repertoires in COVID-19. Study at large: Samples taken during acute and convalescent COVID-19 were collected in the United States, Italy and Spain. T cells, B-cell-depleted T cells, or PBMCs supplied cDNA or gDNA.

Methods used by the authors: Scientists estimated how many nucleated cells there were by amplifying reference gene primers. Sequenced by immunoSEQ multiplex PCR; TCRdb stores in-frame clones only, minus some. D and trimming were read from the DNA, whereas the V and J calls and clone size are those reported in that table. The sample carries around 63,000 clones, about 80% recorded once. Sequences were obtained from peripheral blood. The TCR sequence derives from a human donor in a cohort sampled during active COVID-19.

The CDR3 spells CASSFSTGKDIQYF. The CDR3 DNA follows: TGCGCCAGCAGCTTTTCAACAGGGAAGGACATTCAGTACTTC. The chain combines TRBV5-1 with TRBJ2-4, with D perhaps TRBD1 (6 bases). The ends were cut back, 2 bases at V and 8 bases at J, with 14 bases in the middle. CDR1 is SGHRS, CDR2 YFSETQ, per germline. CDR3 length: 14 amino acids.